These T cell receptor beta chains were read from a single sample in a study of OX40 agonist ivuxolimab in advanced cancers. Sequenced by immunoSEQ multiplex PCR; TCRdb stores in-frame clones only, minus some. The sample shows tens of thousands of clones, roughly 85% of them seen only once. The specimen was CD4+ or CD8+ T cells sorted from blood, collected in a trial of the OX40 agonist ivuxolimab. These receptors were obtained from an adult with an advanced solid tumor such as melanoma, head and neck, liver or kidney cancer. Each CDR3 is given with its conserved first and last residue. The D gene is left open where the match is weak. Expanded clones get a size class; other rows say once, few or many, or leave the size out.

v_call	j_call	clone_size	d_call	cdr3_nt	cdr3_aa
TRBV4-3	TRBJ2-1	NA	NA	TGCGCCAGCAGCCAAGACAGGGTCCTCACTTACAATGAGCAGTTCTTC	CASSQDRVLTYNEQFF
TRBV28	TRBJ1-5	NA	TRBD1	TGTGCCAGCAGGTTGACAGGGGCGGGTCAGCCCCAGCATTTT	CASRLTGAGQPQHF
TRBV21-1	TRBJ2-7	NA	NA	TGTGCCAGCACCAGGAAGTGCGAGCAGTACTTC	CASTRKCEQYF
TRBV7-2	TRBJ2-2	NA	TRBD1	TGTGCCAGCAGCCCGGACAGGGGTGACACCGGGGAGCTGTTTTTT	CASSPDRGDTGELFF
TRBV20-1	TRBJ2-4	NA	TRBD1	TGCAGTGCTGGGGGACAGGATCAGTACTTC	CSAGGQDQYF
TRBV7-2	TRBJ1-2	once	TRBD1	TGTGCCAGCAGCACCCGACAGGGGTATGGCTACACCTTC	CASSTRQGYGYTF
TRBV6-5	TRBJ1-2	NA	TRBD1	TGTGCCAGCAGTTACTCGGGACAGGGTGATGGCTACACCTTC	CASSYSGQGDGYTF
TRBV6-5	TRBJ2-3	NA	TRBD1	TGTGCCAGCAGTCCCCCAGGGGGACATACGCAGTATTTT	CASSPPGGHTQYF
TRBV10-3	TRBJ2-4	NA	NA	TGTGCCATCAGTGAAGAGCAAACGGGCCTAAACATTCAGTACTTC	CAISEEQTGLNIQYF
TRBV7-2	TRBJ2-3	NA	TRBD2	TGTGCCAGCAGCTTAAGTCAGGCCGGGGGGGGCACAGATACGCAGTATTTT	CASSLSQAGGGTDTQYF
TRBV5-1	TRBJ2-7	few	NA	TGCGCCAGCAGCTTGAGGGGCGAGCAGTACTTC	CASSLRGEQYF
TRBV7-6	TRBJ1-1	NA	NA	TGTGCCAGCAGCGCGGGCCTCATGAACACTGAAGCTTTCTTT	CASSAGLMNTEAFF
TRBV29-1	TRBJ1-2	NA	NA	TGCAGCGTTGAAGATCGCCAGTCCTATGGCTACACCTTC	CSVEDRQSYGYTF
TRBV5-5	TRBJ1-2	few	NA	TGTGCCAGCAGCTTGTTATGGGGCGAAGGCTATGGCTACACCTTC	CASSLLWGEGYGYTF
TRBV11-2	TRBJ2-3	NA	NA	TGTGCCAGCAGCCCAGACCGCATACAGGGCGGTACGCAGTATTTT	CASSPDRIQGGTQYF
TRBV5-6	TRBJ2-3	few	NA	TGTGCCAGCAGCTTGGTGGACACAGATACGCAGTATTTT	CASSLVDTDTQYF
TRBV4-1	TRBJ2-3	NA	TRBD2	TGCGCCAGCAGCCAAGGACTAGCATCAGATACGCAGTATTTT	CASSQGLASDTQYF
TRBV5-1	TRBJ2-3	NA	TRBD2	TGCGCCAGCAGCTTCACTAGCGGGACTAGCACAGATACGCAGTATTTT	CASSFTSGTSTDTQYF
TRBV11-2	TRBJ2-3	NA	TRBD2	TGTGCCAGCAGCGCCCAAAGCGGGGGGGCCGGTACGCAGTATTTT	CASSAQSGGAGTQYF
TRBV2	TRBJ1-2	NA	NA	TGTGCCAGCAGCCAGGGCCCCCGCTATGGCTACACCTTC	CASSQGPRYGYTF
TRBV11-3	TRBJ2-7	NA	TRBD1	TGTGCCAGCAGCCCGCGGGCAGGGGGCCACGAGCAGTACTTC	CASSPRAGGHEQYF
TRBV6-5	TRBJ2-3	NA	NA	TGTGCCAGCAGTGGAGGACTAATGGGAGATACGCAGTATTTT	CASSGGLMGDTQYF